These 11 T cell receptor beta chains originate from one sample sequenced in a study of blood T cell repertoires in COVID-19. TCRdb's table, derived via immunoSEQ multiplex PCR, lists solely in-frame clones and lacks some. Here the sample spans 45,000 to 60,000 clones, nearly 90% being singletons. The specimen sequenced was peripheral blood. The receptors here all came from a man aged 45-60 years with active COVID-19.

The CDR3 reads CASRDRGNIQYF. Here the CDR3 DNA reads TGTGCCAGCAGAGACAGGGGCAACATTCAGTACTTC. The rearrangement links TRBV7-8 to TRBJ2-4; 8 bases fit TRBD1. The CDR3 consists of 12 residues. Germline-derived CDR1 and CDR2 are SGHVS and FQNEAQ. The V and J ends lost 6 bases and 7 bases, in that order; junction bases with no gene match: 2.

A word on this clone: The junction does not match germline at one end; this may be a read error. Other DNA sequences in the same sample also yield this CDR3. The rearrangement links TRBV19 to TRBJ1-1; 8 nucleotides agree with TRBD1. CDR1 and CDR2 (germline): LNHDA, SQIVND (reference sequence). CDR3 size: 14 residues. The CDR3 DNA reads as TGCGCCAGTAGTATAGGACAGGGCACCACTGAAGCTTTCTTT. Its translation is CASSIGQGTTEAFF. Complete variable domain (other parts from reference TRBV19 and TRBJ1-1): DGGITQSPKYLFRKEGQNVTLSCEQNLNHDAMYWYRQDPGQGLRLIYYSQIVNDFQKGDIAEGYSVSREKKESFPLTVTSAQKNPTAFYLCASSIGQGTTEAFFGQGTRLTVV.

The V and J genes are TRBV7-3 and TRBJ2-3; D is unresolved. This CDR3 spans 13 amino acids. Per germline, CDR1 SGHTA and CDR2 FQGTGA. Trimming took 5 bases from V and 1 from J, leaving 7 bases between them. The CDR3 DNA sequence: TGTGCCAGCAGCCCCTTCGGCACAGATACGCAGTATTTT. Protein product: CASSPFGTDTQYF.

The V and J genes are TRBV5-8 and TRBJ1-6; D call uncertain. Trimming pared 2 bases from V and 11 bases from J, leaving 11 bases between. The CDR3 totals 13 residues. The germline gives CDR1 SGHTS, CDR2 YDEGEE. The CDR3 nucleotides are TGTGCCAGCAGCTTCTTCAGCGTTCCACCCCTCCACTTT. Translation: CASSFFSVPPLHF.

This chain joins TRBV7-3 and TRBJ1-2; 12 bases are a match to TRBD1. CDR1 is SGHTA and CDR2 is FQGTGA in the germline V gene. The CDR3 contains 15 residues. V was pared by 1 base and J by 7 bases, with 4 bases of the junction left unmatched. The CDR3 DNA reads TGTGCCAGCAGCTTAAGTGGGACAGGGGGCCCTGGCTACACCTTC. Its translation is CASSLSGTGGPGYTF.

The V and J genes are TRBV11-1 and TRBJ2-1; 8 nucleotides align to TRBD1. The CDR3 sequence is 12 residues long. Trimming removed 3 bases from V and 10 bases from J; junction bases left unmatched: 2. Germline values: CDR1 SGHAT, CDR2 FQDESV (reference sequence). The DNA for the CDR3 is TGTGCCAGCAGCTTGGACAGGGACGAGCAGTTCTTC. It yields the protein CASSLDRDEQFF.

This sequence joins TRBV6-2 or TRBV6-3 and TRBJ2-7; D is ambiguous. Germline V lookup: CDR1 MNHEY, CDR2 SVGEGT. Trimming cost V 4 bases and J 3 bases, with 4 bases left between them. The CDR3 is made up of 11 amino acids. CDR3 coding DNA: TGTGCCAGCAGTTCCTTCTACGAGCAGTACTTC. Its translation: CASSSFYEQYF.

This chain connects TRBV5-1 to TRBJ2-3, with TRBD2 matching over 7 bases. Unmatched junction bases numbered 0, after V lost 1 base and J lost 1 base. The CDR3 sequence is 14 residues long. Germline CDR1 and CDR2: SGHRS and YFSETQ. CDR3 bases: TGCGCCAGCAGCTTGACTAGCGGCACAGATACGCAGTATTTT. Residues: CASSLTSGTDTQYF. Drawing the rest from reference TRBV5-1 and TRBJ2-3, the complete variable domain is KAGVTQTPRYLIKTRGQQVTLSCSPISGHRSVSWYQQTPGQGLQFLFEYFSETQRNKGNFPGRFSGRQFSNSRSEMNVSTLELGDSALYLCASSLTSGTDTQYFGPGTRLTVL.

V and J are TRBV6-2 or TRBV6-3 and TRBJ1-2, with D unclear. Trimming cost V 0 bases and J 7 bases, with 30 bases left between them. CDR1 and CDR2 from the germline V gene are MNHEY and SVGEGT. There are 20 residues in the CDR3. In DNA form, the CDR3 reads TGTGCCAGCAGTTACTCGCGGATTGGCGTGATCGGGGAACATATAGCTGGCTACACCTTC. Its translation is CASSYSRIGVIGEHIAGYTF.

This chain joins TRBV9 and TRBJ2-1, with a tentative D call TRBD1 (6 bases). Germline CDR1 reads SGDLS; CDR2 reads YYNGEE. CDR3 size: 15 residues. The V end was cut by 0 bases, the J end by 8 bases, with 15 bases between. This CDR3 is CASSVAPRGEDEQFF. CDR3 bases: TGTGCCAGCAGCGTAGCTCCCAGGGGTGAGGATGAGCAGTTCTTC.

The V and J genes are TRBV5-4 and TRBJ2-3, with 7 bases fitting TRBD1. Trimming at V came to 5 bases and at J to 2 bases, leaving 2 bases not matched to a gene. The CDR3 consists of 13 residues. Looked up from germline, CDR1 is SGHNT and CDR2 is YYREEE (reference sequence). DNA for the CDR3: TGTGCCAGCAGGGGACAGCCCACAGATACGCAGTATTTT. It yields the protein CASRGQPTDTQYF.